Listed below are T cell receptor beta chains from one sample, sequenced in a study of cytomegalovirus exposure and HLA in healthy donors. Repertoires were generated with immunoSEQ multiplex PCR, while TCRdb's copy carries only in-frame clones and drops some. The data contain more than 95,000 clones, 60% to 85% of them singletons. The sequenced material came from PBMCs. Receptors were obtained from a man younger than 40 in good health and CMV-seronegative. Each CDR3 is given with its conserved first and last residue. Each record gives: CDR3 DNA, CDR3 protein, J gene, clone size, V gene, D gene. D genes are given only for firm matches. Clone size, where shown, is once, few, many, or a class for clones that have expanded.

DNA: TGTGCCAGCAGTGACGGACAGAGCACAGATACGCAGTATTTT
CDR3: CASSDGQSTDTQYF
J: TRBJ2-3
size: medium-sized
V: TRBV6-4
D: .

DNA: TGTGCCAGCAGCCAAGCGGGACAGGGGGCTGGCAATGAGCAGTTCTTC
CDR3: CASSQAGQGAGNEQFF
J: TRBJ2-1
size: .
V: TRBV4-2
D: TRBD1

DNA: TGTGCCAGCAGCTTCGGTAGTTACTCCTACAATGAGCAGTTCTTC
CDR3: CASSFGSYSYNEQFF
J: TRBJ2-1
size: .
V: TRBV11-2
D: .

DNA: TGTGCCAGTAGTAAACAGGGCCACGAGCAGTACTTC
CDR3: CASSKQGHEQYF
J: TRBJ2-7
size: once
V: TRBV19
D: .

DNA: TGTGCCATCGGGGTTGGGGGGTACGAGCAGTACTTC
CDR3: CAIGVGGYEQYF
J: TRBJ2-7
size: .
V: TRBV10-3
D: .

DNA: TGTGCCAGCAGCACTTATAGCGGAGCCTACGAGCAGTACTTC
CDR3: CASSTYSGAYEQYF
J: TRBJ2-7
size: .
V: TRBV5-4
D: .

DNA: TGTGCCAGCAGCTCCACAGGGGTTCAGCCCCAGCATTTT
CDR3: CASSSTGVQPQHF
J: TRBJ1-5
size: once
V: TRBV7-9
D: TRBD1

DNA: TGTGCCAGCAGCTTCGGTAGGGGAACGAGTTCACCCCTCCACTTT
CDR3: CASSFGRGTSSPLHF
J: TRBJ1-6
size: .
V: TRBV13
D: .

DNA: TGTGCCACCAGCAGAGGACAGGGTGGAGATACGCAGTATTTT
CDR3: CATSRGQGGDTQYF
J: TRBJ2-3
size: .
V: TRBV15
D: TRBD1

DNA: TGTGCCATCGCGAGGTTGTCTAGCGGGAGGGCCTACGAGCAGTACTTC
CDR3: CAIARLSSGRAYEQYF
J: TRBJ2-7
size: .
V: TRBV10-3
D: TRBD2

DNA: TGCGCCAGCAGCTTGGGGGGGGTAGGAGATACGCAGTATTTT
CDR3: CASSLGGVGDTQYF
J: TRBJ2-3
size: .
V: TRBV5-1
D: .

DNA: TGTGCCAGCAGCCAAGCACAGGAAAGCTCTGGAAACACCATATATTTT
CDR3: CASSQAQESSGNTIYF
J: TRBJ1-3
size: few
V: TRBV4-2
D: .

DNA: TGTGCCAGCAGCTTGGGACAGACTAACACTGAAGCTTTCTTT
CDR3: CASSLGQTNTEAFF
J: TRBJ1-1
size: few
V: TRBV7-3
D: TRBD1

DNA: TGTGCCAGCAGCTCTAGCCGACGTGGGAGGGGCACTGAAGCTTTCTTT
CDR3: CASSSSRRGRGTEAFF
J: TRBJ1-1
size: .
V: TRBV13
D: .

DNA: TGCGCCAGCAGCTTGGTACGGGACTCCTACAATGAGCAGTTCTTC
CDR3: CASSLVRDSYNEQFF
J: TRBJ2-1
size: .
V: TRBV5-1
D: .

DNA: TGCGCCAGCAGCCGAGACAGGGTAGACACAGATACGCAGTATTTT
CDR3: CASSRDRVDTDTQYF
J: TRBJ2-3
size: .
V: TRBV4-3
D: TRBD1

DNA: TGCGCCAGCAGCTTGGTAGGCGGGGCGGATGAGCAGTTCTTC
CDR3: CASSLVGGADEQFF
J: TRBJ2-1
size: .
V: TRBV5-1
D: .

DNA: TGCGCCAGCAGCTTGGGCACAGTTACGACCCCCACCCTTTCTAACTATGGCTACACCTTC
CDR3: CASSLGTVTTPTLSNYGYTF
J: TRBJ1-2
size: few
V: TRBV5-1
D: .

DNA: TGTGCCAGCAGCGTGCGGCCGGGAGGGCACTATGGCTACACCTTC
CDR3: CASSVRPGGHYGYTF
J: TRBJ1-2
size: .
V: TRBV27
D: .

DNA: TGTGCCAGCAGTTTATCTGTGACAGGGGGAGCCTACGAGCAGTACTTC
CDR3: CASSLSVTGGAYEQYF
J: TRBJ2-7
size: .
V: TRBV27
D: TRBD1

DNA: TGTGCCAGTAGTACCAGGGGGCGGGGGAACACTGAAGCTTTCTTT
CDR3: CASSTRGRGNTEAFF
J: TRBJ1-1
size: .
V: TRBV19
D: TRBD1

DNA: TGTGCCAGTAGTAGTAGACTAGCGGGAGGGCTGTACGAGCAGTACTTC
CDR3: CASSSRLAGGLYEQYF
J: TRBJ2-7
size: .
V: TRBV19
D: TRBD2

DNA: TGTGCCAGCAGTTTAACGACAGCTTCCTACGGAAACACCATATATTTT
CDR3: CASSLTTASYGNTIYF
J: TRBJ1-3
size: few
V: TRBV28
D: .

DNA: TGTGCCAGCAGCCCGACAGGGGGCATGGACACTGAAGCTTTCTTT
CDR3: CASSPTGGMDTEAFF
J: TRBJ1-1
size: .
V: TRBV9
D: TRBD1

DNA: TGTGCCAGCTCCCCTGGGACAGGGGTTAGCAATCAGCCCCAGCATTTT
CDR3: CASSPGTGVSNQPQHF
J: TRBJ1-5
size: .
V: TRBV18
D: TRBD1

DNA: TGTGCCTGGCAGTCTAGTGAAAAACTGTTTTTT
CDR3: CAWQSSEKLFF
J: TRBJ1-4
size: .
V: TRBV30
D: .

DNA: TGTGCCGGTCGCGGGACAGCCTCCTACGAGCAGTACTTC
CDR3: CAGRGTASYEQYF
J: TRBJ2-7
size: .
V: TRBV28
D: .

DNA: TGTGCCAGCAGCCAAACCGGGACAGGGTTCGGCACTGAAGCTTTCTTT
CDR3: CASSQTGTGFGTEAFF
J: TRBJ1-1
size: .
V: TRBV7-9
D: TRBD1

DNA: TGCGCCAGCAGCCCTGGACTAGCGGGGATAACTAGCACAGATACGCAGTATTTT
CDR3: CASSPGLAGITSTDTQYF
J: TRBJ2-3
size: .
V: TRBV5-1
D: TRBD2

DNA: TGTGCCAGCAGTTTATTGGGACTAGCCTACGAGCAGTACTTC
CDR3: CASSLLGLAYEQYF
J: TRBJ2-7
size: .
V: TRBV27
D: TRBD2

DNA: TGTGCCAGTAGGCTAGCGGGAGGGGAGCAGTTCTTC
CDR3: CASRLAGGEQFF
J: TRBJ2-1
size: few
V: TRBV19
D: TRBD2

DNA: TGTGCCAGCAGCCGCTTGAGGGCGAACTATGGCTACACCTTC
CDR3: CASSRLRANYGYTF
J: TRBJ1-2
size: .
V: TRBV13
D: .

DNA: TGCGCCAGCAGCTCCGGGGGCACAGATACGCAGTATTTT
CDR3: CASSSGGTDTQYF
J: TRBJ2-3
size: .
V: TRBV5-1
D: .

DNA: TGTGCCAGTAGTATAGGGGACAGCTTTAATGAAAAACTGTTTTTT
CDR3: CASSIGDSFNEKLFF
J: TRBJ1-4
size: .
V: TRBV19
D: TRBD1

DNA: TGTGCCAGCAGTTCCGGGACAGGGGTTTACAATGAGCAGTTCTTC
CDR3: CASSSGTGVYNEQFF
J: TRBJ2-1
size: .
V: TRBV27
D: TRBD1

DNA: TGTGCCTGGAGTGTACAGGGGGCGACCGGGGAGCTGTTTTTT
CDR3: CAWSVQGATGELFF
J: TRBJ2-2
size: .
V: TRBV30
D: TRBD1

DNA: TGTGCCAGCAGTTTATCTACGAGCAATCAGCCCCAGCATTTT
CDR3: CASSLSTSNQPQHF
J: TRBJ1-5
size: .
V: TRBV28
D: .

DNA: TGTGCCAGCAGCGTGGGGCTAGCGGGAGGGCCTTACAATGAGCAGTTCTTC
CDR3: CASSVGLAGGPYNEQFF
J: TRBJ2-1
size: few
V: TRBV11-3
D: TRBD2

DNA: TGTGCCAGCAGCTTAGAGACAGGGGACTCCTACGAGCAGTACTTC
CDR3: CASSLETGDSYEQYF
J: TRBJ2-7
size: .
V: TRBV11-3
D: TRBD1

DNA: TGTGCCAGCAGCTTAGGCCTCCTAGCCTACGAGCAGTACTTC
CDR3: CASSLGLLAYEQYF
J: TRBJ2-7
size: .
V: TRBV7-2
D: .

DNA: TGTGCCAGCAGTTACGGTAGGAGCTCCTACAATGAGCAGTTCTTC
CDR3: CASSYGRSSYNEQFF
J: TRBJ2-1
size: .
V: TRBV6-5
D: .

DNA: TGTGCCAGCAGGGGGGCGAGGAACGGGGATACGCAGTATTTT
CDR3: CASRGARNGDTQYF
J: TRBJ2-3
size: .
V: TRBV7-2
D: .

DNA: TGTGCCAGCAGCTCGGGACAGGGTTATGGCTACACCTTC
CDR3: CASSSGQGYGYTF
J: TRBJ1-2
size: .
V: TRBV7-8
D: TRBD1

DNA: TGCAGCGTTGAAGCCAGCAGTAGCAACGAGCAGTACTTC
CDR3: CSVEASSSNEQYF
J: TRBJ2-7
size: .
V: TRBV29-1
D: .

DNA: TGTGCCAGCAGCTCGATGGGACAGGGCTACGAGCAGTACTTC
CDR3: CASSSMGQGYEQYF
J: TRBJ2-7
size: .
V: TRBV7-3
D: TRBD1

DNA: TGTGCCAGCAGCTTAGAATGGACACTTTCCCCCCAGCCCCAGCATTTT
CDR3: CASSLEWTLSPQPQHF
J: TRBJ1-5
size: .
V: TRBV7-6
D: .

DNA: TGTGCCAGCAGCTCTGGACGGGGCCTCAGGGGTGACGCCCAGCATTTT
CDR3: CASSSGRGLRGDAQHF
J: TRBJ1-5
size: .
V: TRBV5-6
D: .

DNA: TGTGCCAGCAGTCCTAAAGAGACCCAGTACTTC
CDR3: CASSPKETQYF
J: TRBJ2-5
size: .
V: TRBV2
D: .

DNA: TGTGCCAGCAGCTTAGCTGAGGTACACCCCGGGACCTACGAGCAGTACTTC
CDR3: CASSLAEVHPGTYEQYF
J: TRBJ2-7
size: .
V: TRBV7-9
D: .

DNA: TGTGCCAGTAGTACCGAACTCCCAGGTGGCTACACCTTC
CDR3: CASSTELPGGYTF
J: TRBJ1-2
size: .
V: TRBV19
D: .

DNA: TGCGCCAGCAGCCGCGCCTGGACAGGGAGTAACACCGGGGAGCTGTTTTTT
CDR3: CASSRAWTGSNTGELFF
J: TRBJ2-2
size: .
V: TRBV4-1
D: TRBD1

DNA: TGTGCCAGCAGCCAAGATAGGTGGGTAGCGGGGGCCGCGAACACCGGGGAGCTGTTTTTT
CDR3: CASSQDRWVAGAANTGELFF
J: TRBJ2-2
size: once
V: TRBV4-2
D: TRBD2

DNA: TGTGCCTGGAGTATTGGAGAGCAAGAGACCCAGTACTTC
CDR3: CAWSIGEQETQYF
J: TRBJ2-5
size: .
V: TRBV30
D: .

DNA: TGTGCCAGCACTCTACCGGGACAGGGGGCCGGGGAGCTGTTTTTT
CDR3: CASTLPGQGAGELFF
J: TRBJ2-2
size: .
V: TRBV6-6
D: TRBD1